These 27 T cell receptor beta chains were all obtained from the same sample, sequenced in a study of cytomegalovirus exposure and HLA in healthy donors. The study ran its PCR with 60 Vbeta and 13 Jbeta primers. Sequenced by immunoSEQ multiplex PCR; TCRdb stores in-frame clones only, minus some. The data show around 50,000 clones, 70% to 80% seen once. Sequencing was done on a sample of PBMCs. Receptors originate from a young man in good health and CMV-seronegative.

This clone came up a few times. This chain uses TRBV5-6 with TRBJ2-1; 9 bases are a match to TRBD2. The CDR3 consists of 19 residues. Germline-derived CDR1 and CDR2 are SGHDT and YYEEEE. The junction had 10 bases not matched to a gene; V was cut back by 0 bases and J by 0 bases. The CDR3 sequence: CASSLGGASGVRSYNEQFF. In nucleotides, the CDR3 is TGTGCCAGCAGCTTGGGGGGGGCTAGCGGGGTACGCTCCTACAATGAGCAGTTCTTC.

The V gene is TRBV19, the J gene TRBJ1-1; D is ambiguous. Germline V CDR1 and CDR2: LNHDA, SQIVND (reference sequence). There are 15 residues in the CDR3. The V end was cut by 5 bases, the J end by 0 bases, with 13 bases between. For the CDR3, the DNA is TGTGCCAGTAGTCTCTCGGGAGAGATGAACACTGAAGCTTTCTTT. Translated: CASSLSGEMNTEAFF.

This chain links TRBV29-1 with TRBJ1-2; 9 bases are a match to TRBD1. CDR3 length: 12 amino acids. Per the germline V gene, CDR1 is SQVTM and CDR2 is ANQGSEA. V shed 1 base, J shed 6 bases, and the junction held 0 bases outside the gene matches. CDR3 sequence: CSVEGTGDGYTF. CDR3 nucleotides: TGCAGCGTTGAAGGGACAGGGGATGGCTACACCTTC.

This rearrangement joins TRBV7-9 to TRBJ2-1; TRBD2 might be the D (6 bases). Germline assignment: CDR1 SEHNR and CDR2 FQNEAQ (reference sequence). V was trimmed by 0 bases and J by 7 bases, leaving 10 bases between them. The CDR3 is 14 amino acids. The CDR3 region has the DNA TGTGCCAGCAGCTTAGCGGGACTTGCAAATGAGCAGTTCTTC. This translates into CASSLAGLANEQFF.

The genes are TRBV7-9 and TRBJ2-2; D is unclear. Per germline, CDR1 SEHNR and CDR2 FQNEAQ (reference sequence). The CDR3 runs to 13 residues. Trimming cost V 5 bases and J 6 bases, with 10 bases left between them. The CDR3 coding sequence is TGTGCCAGCAGCCTTGAAGGAGCCGGGGAGCTGTTTTTT. Protein sequence: CASSLEGAGELFF.

V and J are TRBV5-1 and TRBJ1-4; 7 positions agree with TRBD1. This CDR3 comprises 15 residues. V shed 0 bases and J 8 bases; nucleotides not matched to a gene: 7. Germline assignment: CDR1 SGHRS and CDR2 YFSETQ. The CDR3 loop is CASSLGNRGTEKLFF. The CDR3 DNA reads TGCGCCAGCAGCTTGGGTAACAGGGGTACAGAAAAACTGTTTTTT. Variable domain in full (rest from reference TRBV5-1 and TRBJ1-4): KAGVTQTPRYLIKTRGQQVTLSCSPISGHRSVSWYQQTPGQGLQFLFEYFSETQRNKGNFPGRFSGRQFSNSRSEMNVSTLELGDSALYLCASSLGNRGTEKLFFGSGTQLSVL.

The J gene is TRBJ2-3, the V gene TRBV5-1; 16 nucleotides agree with TRBD2. The CDR3 spans 18 residues. Trimming at V came to 2 bases and at J to 4 bases, leaving 7 bases not matched to a gene. CDR1 and CDR2 (germline): SGHRS, YFSETQ. The DNA of the CDR3 is TGCGCCAGCAGCTTTCTCCCGGGACTAGCGGGAGGGTCAGATACGCAGTATTTT. Amino acid sequence: CASSFLPGLAGGSDTQYF.

In its sample, this clone was seen a few times. This chain joins TRBV15 and TRBJ2-1; 7 nucleotides match TRBD1. CDR1 is LNHNV, CDR2 YYDKDF, per germline (reference sequence). Trimming took 4 bases from V and 1 from J; bases not matched to a gene: 10. The CDR3 sequence is 17 residues long. The CDR3: CATSTLRQGRSYNEQFF. The CDR3 region has the DNA TGTGCCACCAGCACCTTGCGACAGGGAAGGTCCTACAATGAGCAGTTCTTC.

This clone has just one count. The chain is built from TRBV4-1 and TRBJ2-1, with 12 bases that match TRBD2. This CDR3 has 14 amino acids. V was pared by 6 bases and J by 9 bases, with 6 bases of the junction left unmatched. Germline values: CDR1 MGHRA, CDR2 YSYEKL. CDR3 loop: CASRLAGGPGEQFF. CDR3 DNA sequence: TGCGCCAGCAGACTAGCGGGAGGCCCCGGTGAGCAGTTCTTC.

V usage is TRBV15 and J usage is TRBJ2-2; TRBD2 is a possible D gene (5 bases). This CDR3 has 13 amino acids. Germline CDR1 is LNHNV and CDR2 is YYDKDF (reference sequence). V was pared by 1 base and J by 5 bases, with 5 bases between. This chain's CDR3 is CATSRGTTGELFF. The CDR3 region has the DNA TGTGCCACCAGCAGAGGGACTACCGGGGAGCTGTTTTTT.

The gene calls are TRBV18 and TRBJ1-1, with 7 positions matching TRBD1. Germline V gene lookup returns CDR1 KGHSH and CDR2 LQKENI. This CDR3 has 19 amino acids. V lost 3 bases and J lost 3; bases outside the gene matches: 19. The CDR3, as DNA: TGTGCCAGCTCACCTATACCCACCGCCCCTAGGGGGCTTCACACTGAAGCTTTCTTT. The encoded protein is CASSPIPTAPRGLHTEAFF. Variable domain in full (rest from reference TRBV18 and TRBJ1-1): NAGVMQNPRHLVRRRGQEARLRCSPMKGHSHVYWYRQLPEEGLKFMVYLQKENIIDESGMPKERFSAEFPKEGPSILRIQQVVRGDSAAYFCASSPIPTAPRGLHTEAFFGQGTRLTVV.

V is TRBV4-1 and J is TRBJ1-2, with 7 nucleotides matching TRBD1. This CDR3 comprises 14 residues. V shed 2 bases, J shed 3 bases, and the junction held 3 bases outside the gene matches. The germline gives CDR1 MGHRA, CDR2 YSYEKL. The CDR3 is CASSQPQGDYGYTF. The CDR3 DNA follows: TGCGCCAGCAGCCAACCGCAGGGGGACTATGGCTACACCTTC.

The genes are TRBV5-1 and TRBJ1-2, with 9 bases fitting TRBD1. CDR1 is SGHRS, CDR2 YFSETQ, per germline. V lost 4 bases to trimming and J lost 6 bases; unmatched junction nucleotides: 1. The CDR3 is made up of 12 amino acids. The CDR3 here is CASSRTGDGYTF. The CDR3 DNA follows: TGCGCCAGCAGCCGGACAGGGGATGGCTACACCTTC.

The chain joins TRBV5-6 to TRBJ2-1; the D gene is possibly TRBD1 (6 bases). This CDR3 is 13 amino acids long. V was trimmed by 0 bases and J by 7 bases, leaving 8 bases between them. The germline CDR1 and CDR2 sequences are SGHDT and YYEEEE. The CDR3 here is CASSLATGNEQFF. Written as DNA, the CDR3 is TGTGCCAGCAGCTTGGCCACAGGGAATGAGCAGTTCTTC.

The chain links TRBV2 to TRBJ1-5, with 11 nucleotides matching TRBD1. J gave up 4 bases and V 5 bases, and 13 bases lay outside the gene matches. This CDR3 has 18 amino acids. Germline CDR1 reads SNHLY; CDR2 reads FYNNEI. The CDR3 sequence is CASSTSPGQGVSNQPQHF. The DNA for the CDR3 is TGTGCCAGCAGTACGAGTCCGGGACAGGGGGTTTCGAATCAGCCCCAGCATTTT.

V and J are TRBV6-6 and TRBJ1-1, with D unresolved. The CDR3 has 14 amino acids. V shed 2 bases and J shed 2 bases, with 9 bases lying between them. Per the germline V gene, CDR1 is MNHNY and CDR2 is SVGAGI (reference sequence). The CDR3 here is CASSYGGSNTEAFF. CDR3 bases: TGTGCCAGCAGTTACGGCGGCTCCAACACTGAAGCTTTCTTT.

The V gene is TRBV4-2, the J gene TRBJ1-1; 8 nucleotides line up with TRBD1. The V segment lost 1 base and the J segment 1 base; nucleotides outside the gene matches: 2. This CDR3 has 15 residues. In germline, CDR1 is LGHNA, CDR2 YNFKEQ. The CDR3 reads CASSQADRENTEAFF. The CDR3 bases are TGTGCCAGCAGCCAAGCGGACAGGGAGAACACTGAAGCTTTCTTT.

This chain uses TRBV5-1 with TRBJ2-3; 14 bases are shared with TRBD2. The CDR3 contains 18 residues. J gave up 2 bases and V 2 bases, and 7 bases lay outside the gene matches. Germline values: CDR1 SGHRS, CDR2 YFSETQ. For the CDR3, the DNA is TGCGCCAGCAGCTTCTACAAGGGACTAGCGGGAGCCACAGATACGCAGTATTTT. The encoded protein is CASSFYKGLAGATDTQYF. The full variable domain, rest sourced from reference TRBV5-1 and TRBJ2-3, is KAGVTQTPRYLIKTRGQQVTLSCSPISGHRSVSWYQQTPGQGLQFLFEYFSETQRNKGNFPGRFSGRQFSNSRSEMNVSTLELGDSALYLCASSFYKGLAGATDTQYFGPGTRLTVL.

The chain employs TRBV27 and TRBJ2-7; 9 positions match TRBD1. The junction had 3 bases not matched to a gene; V was cut back by 3 bases and J by 3 bases. Germline CDR1 reads MNHEY; CDR2 reads SMNVEV (reference sequence). The CDR3 is 14 residues long. CDR3 loop: CASSFETGGYEQYF. The DNA of the CDR3 is TGTGCCAGCAGTTTTGAGACAGGGGGCTACGAGCAGTACTTC.

The rearrangement uses TRBV5-4 and TRBJ2-1; D may be TRBD2 (6 bases). The CDR3 is 13 amino acids. Looked up from germline, CDR1 is SGHNT and CDR2 is YYREEE (reference sequence). The CDR3 reads CGVGGETYNEQFF. CDR3 in DNA: TGTGGCGTAGGCGGGGAGACGTACAATGAGCAGTTCTTC.

The J gene is TRBJ2-7, the V gene TRBV5-1; 12 bases fit TRBD2. J lost 7 bases, V lost 0 bases, and 8 bases had no gene match. The CDR3 is 16 amino acids. Per the germline V gene, CDR1 is SGHRS and CDR2 is YFSETQ. CDR3 nucleotides: TGCGCCAGCAGCTTGGGGGCTAGCGGGAGGGGTGAGGAGCAGTACTTC. This translates into CASSLGASGRGEEQYF.

The chain employs TRBV28 and TRBJ2-3; tentative D call: TRBD2 (7 bases). Germline V gives CDR1 MDHEN, CDR2 SYDVKM. This CDR3 has 18 residues. V was trimmed by 1 base and J by 1 base, leaving 18 bases between them. CDR3 protein: CASSLFRSGGGGTDTQYF. The CDR3 nucleotides are TGTGCCAGCAGTTTATTTCGTAGCGGAGGGGGGGGCACAGATACGCAGTATTTT.

The chain joins TRBV7-7 to TRBJ2-5; D gene unclear. Germline CDR1 reads SSHAT; CDR2 reads FNYEAQ (reference sequence). Trimming removed 1 base at V and 1 base at J, with 7 bases between. The CDR3 sequence is 14 residues long. The CDR3 DNA reads as TGTGCCAGCAGCTTAGGAGGCCGCCAAGAGACCCAGTACTTC. This encodes CASSLGGRQETQYF.

This sequence joins TRBV29-1 and TRBJ2-7; possible D gene TRBD2, 5 bases. V was trimmed by 6 bases and J by 4 bases, leaving 19 bases between them. The CDR3 has 14 amino acids. Germline CDR1 reads SQVTM; CDR2 reads ANQGSEA. CDR3 nucleotides: TGCAGCGTGACCATGGTTACGGGAAGGTACGAGCAGTACTTC. Translated: CSVTMVTGRYEQYF.

J is TRBJ1-1 and V is TRBV7-7; the D is unclear. The CDR3 sequence is 13 residues long. CDR1 is SSHAT, CDR2 FNYEAQ, per germline (reference sequence). With 3 bases removed from V and 1 base from J, the gap between germline ends came to 6 bases. CDR3 in DNA: TGTGCCAGCAGCTTCAGTCCGAACACTGAAGCTTTCTTT. Translating it yields CASSFSPNTEAFF.

The chain has TRBV5-1 and TRBJ2-7; D is perhaps TRBD2 (6 bases). Germline lookup yields CDR1 SGHRS and CDR2 YFSETQ. V was cut by 4 bases and J by 0 bases, with 14 bases left in between. This CDR3 region has 15 residues. The CDR3 bases are TGCGCCAGCAGCCCTTCGGCGGGATTCTCCTACGAGCAGTACTTC. Amino acid sequence: CASSPSAGFSYEQYF.

The rearrangement links TRBV6-4 to TRBJ1-4, with D tentatively TRBD1 (6 bases). This CDR3 has 14 amino acids. The V end was cut by 5 bases, the J end by 7 bases, with 14 bases between. The germline gives CDR1 MRHNA, CDR2 SNTAGT. Written as DNA, the CDR3 is TGTGCCAGCAGTCCGACAGGAGGAGGTGAAAAACTGTTTTTT. Its protein is CASSPTGGGEKLFF.